The T cell receptor (beta chain) under discussion was sequenced for a study of CD8 T cells in ankylosing spondylitis. V was pared by 0 bases and J by 6 bases, with 13 bases between. Germline V gene sequence: CDR1 SGHDN, CDR2 FVKESK. The CDR3 totals 15 residues. TCRdb processed the 5' RACE reads anew with MiXCR; each CDR3 protein has one entry. In the table there are approximately 150,000 distinct CDR3 sequences, just over 9.5% of which are singletons. This clonotype originated in a female donor with ankylosing spondylitis or in good health (not recorded which). The sequenced sample consisted of blood, either unsorted or a sorted T cell fraction (not recorded which). J is TRBJ2-3 and V is TRBV14; D gene uncertain. CDR3 bases: TGTGCCAGCAGCCAAGACCCCGCGCCCCTTGATACGCAGTATTTT. This codes for CASSQDPAPLDTQYF.